This record looks at one T cell receptor (beta chain) sequence and its context. In germline, CDR1 is SGHVS, CDR2 FNYEAQ. The CDR3 runs 15 residues. The J segment lost 4 bases and the V segment lost 5 bases, leaving 9 bases of the junction unmatched. The data belong to a study of CD8+CD57+ T cells in acquired aplastic anemia. TCR beta VDJ combinations and CDR3 sequences were profiled from genomic DNA. One entry per CDR3 protein results from TCRdb running MiXCR on the reads. The table includes about 170,000 distinct CDR3 sequences, about 60% detected once. This TCR was sampled from a human donor in good health. The V call is TRBV7-6, the J call TRBJ2-3; 7 nucleotides match TRBD1. The sample comprised sorted CD4+, CD8+, or CD8+CD57+ T cells (not recorded which) from PBMCs. CDR3 protein: CASSPRQGFADTQYF. CDR3 sequence (DNA): TGTGCCAGCAGCCCCAGACAGGGTTTCGCAGATACGCAGTATTTT.